These 10 T cell receptor beta chains were all obtained from the same sample, sequenced in a study of metastatic and nonmetastatic thyroid tumors. Until they underwent thyroid surgery, no patient had received any treatment. TCRdb re-processed the PCR reads through MiXCR. Here the sample spans 43,000 or so clones, roughly 15% being singletons. Sequenced input: blood. The receptors were sampled from a female donor with papillary thyroid cancer or a benign thyroid nodule (not recorded which). Some clones in this sample may be carry-over from other donors' samples.

This clone occurred many times. The chain combines TRBV25-1 with TRBJ2-5; the D is unclear. The CDR3 is 14 amino acids. Germline V gives CDR1 MGHDK, CDR2 SYGVNS. Trimming left V 1 base short and J 1 base short, with 7 bases between. CDR3 coding DNA: TGTGCCAGCAGTGAATGGGTCACCCAAGAGACCCAGTACTTC. This encodes CASSEWVTQETQYF.

The chain carries TRBV18 and TRBJ1-1; no firm D call. The germline V gene has CDR1 KGHSH and CDR2 LQKENI. Trimming stripped 1 base from V and 1 base from J, with 10 bases between. CDR3 size: 15 residues. This chain's CDR3 is CASSPRRVRNTEAFF. The CDR3 DNA sequence: TGTGCCAGCTCACCACGCCGAGTGAGGAACACTGAAGCTTTCTTT.

This clone was detected many times. This sequence joins TRBV2 and TRBJ1-2, with D possibly matching TRBD1 (6 bases). CDR3 length: 12 amino acids. Trimming left V 6 bases short and J 7 bases short, with 12 bases between. CDR1 is SNHLY, CDR2 FYNNEI, per germline. DNA for the CDR3: TGTGCCAGCAGGAGGGGGTCTAGTGGCTACACCTTC. Encoded protein: CASRRGSSGYTF.

This clone was detected only a few times. The V call is TRBV6-5, the J call TRBJ2-6, with D possibly TRBD2 on 6 matching bases. Trimming shortened V by 0 bases and J by 3 bases, and 12 bases separated the two germline ends. The CDR3 consists of 17 residues. Germline V lookup: CDR1 MNHEY, CDR2 SVGAGI. As DNA, the CDR3 is TGTGCCAGCAGTTACTCGTTGGGGGGTGGTGGGGCCAACGTCCTGACTTTC. Translating gives CASSYSLGGGGANVLTF.

Note on this clone: The junction departs from germline at one end; a sequencing error may be responsible. V is TRBV20-1 and J is TRBJ2-3; 8 nucleotides match TRBD2. Per the germline V gene, CDR1 is DFQATT and CDR2 is SNEGSKA (reference sequence). The CDR3 is 16 amino acids. Here the CDR3 reads CSASDGGRRGSDTQYF. CDR3 DNA sequence: TGCAGTGCTAGTGACGGCGGGAGGCGGGGATCAGATACGCAATATTTT.

A few counts support this clone. A much larger clone lies a single base off, so this may be a read error. J is TRBJ2-7 and V is TRBV30; 7 bases line up with TRBD1. V lost 0 bases to trimming and J lost 6 bases; unmatched junction nucleotides: 8. Germline V gene data show CDR1 as GTSNPN and CDR2 as SVGIG (reference sequence). The CDR3 loop spans 14 amino acids. CDR3 DNA sequence: TGTGCCTGGAGTGTCCTCAGACAGGGTGGCGAGCAGTACTTC. Translating gives CAWSVLRQGGEQYF.

This clone has at least ten counts. The chain combines TRBV28 with TRBJ2-7, with TRBD1 identical over 9 bases. Per the germline V gene, CDR1 is MDHEN and CDR2 is SYDVKM. V shed 5 bases and J 0 bases; nucleotides not matched to a gene: 8. The CDR3 runs to 16 residues. The CDR3 DNA sequence: TGTGCCAGCAGTGCAACAGGGGGCGCGAACTCCTACGAGCAGTACTTC. The encoded protein is CASSATGGANSYEQYF.

This clone was detected a few times. V usage is TRBV24-1 and J usage is TRBJ2-7; tentatively, D is TRBD2 (5 bases). The CDR3 totals 13 residues. The germline gives CDR1 KGHDR, CDR2 SFDVKD. Trimming took off 4 bases at V and 6 bases at J, with 12 bases between the two ends. The CDR3 region has the DNA TGTGCCACCAGTGACGCGGGTTGGGGCGAGCAGTACTTC. Translation: CATSDAGWGEQYF.

The rearrangement links TRBV5-4 to TRBJ1-1; the match to TRBD1 covers 9 bases. Trimming cost V 6 bases and J 2 bases; bases outside gene matches: 5. CDR3 size: 14 residues. Per germline, CDR1 SGHNT and CDR2 YYREEE (reference sequence). CDR3 region: CASTPGQGNTEAFF. In DNA, the CDR3 is TGTGCCAGCACCCCGGGACAGGGAAACACTGAAGCTTTCTTT.

The chain recombines TRBV30 with TRBJ1-2; 8 bases line up with TRBD1. Trimming cost V 1 base and J 0 bases; bases outside gene matches: 4. The CDR3 loop spans 15 amino acids. Germline V gives CDR1 GTSNPN, CDR2 SVGIG (reference sequence). The CDR3 here is CAWSAGTGSNYGYTF. Here the CDR3 DNA reads TGTGCCTGGAGTGCCGGGACAGGTTCTAACTATGGCTACACCTTC.